The 32 T cell receptor beta chains listed next were all sequenced from one sample in a study of Ad26.COV2.S vaccination and SARS-CoV-2 variants. Clones were sequenced by immunoSEQ multiplex PCR, and TCRdb holds only the in-frame ones, with some missing. The repertoire holds 200,000 to 250,000 clones, with roughly 90% as singletons. The treatment was: roughly 20 received Ad26.COV2.S at low or high dose, single or two shots; five or six received placebo; per-sample allocation not given. All samples were drawn on day 63, counting from the first vaccine or placebo injection. This sample comprised peripheral blood, obtained in a trial of Ad26.COV2.S vaccine versus placebo. Receptors originate from a person aged 18-65 years who received the Ad26.COV2.S COVID-19 vaccine or a placebo.

In its sample, this clone was seen once. The chain employs TRBV6-1 and TRBJ2-2; no definite D call. Looked up from germline, CDR1 is MNHNS and CDR2 is SASEGT. The CDR3 contains 14 residues. The V and J ends lost 1 base and 5 bases respectively, with 8 bases between them. The CDR3 DNA reads TGTGCCAGCAGTGAAGTGTTGGTAACCGGGGAGCTGTTTTTT. Its translation: CASSEVLVTGELFF.

This clone has a handful of counts. The J gene is TRBJ2-7, the V gene TRBV6-5; D remains ambiguous. Trimming took off 6 bases at V and 3 bases at J, with 12 bases between the two ends. The germline gives CDR1 MNHEY, CDR2 SVGAGI. The CDR3 length is 13 residues. CDR3 nucleotides: TGTGCCAGCAGCCAAATAACGTACTACGAGCAGTACTTC. Protein product: CASSQITYYEQYF.

On this clone: This sample also contains other DNA sequences that code for the same CDR3. V and J are TRBV29-1 and TRBJ2-3; D is ambiguous. This CDR3 has 12 amino acids. CDR1 SQVTM and CDR2 ANQGSEA come from the germline V gene. Trimming left V 3 bases short and J 0 bases short, with 4 bases between. CDR3 nucleotide sequence: TGCAGCGTTGAGTACAGCACAGATACGCAGTATTTT. Translating it yields CSVEYSTDTQYF.

This chain uses TRBV6-1 with TRBJ1-2, with a possible D match to TRBD1 (6 bases). Germline CDR1 reads MNHNS; CDR2 reads SASEGT. The ends were cut back, 1 base at V and 3 bases at J, with 9 bases in the middle. The CDR3 contains 14 residues. CDR3 protein: CASSEEGGYYGYTF. CDR3 in DNA: TGTGCCAGCAGTGAAGAGGGGGGCTACTATGGCTACACCTTC.

The chain uses TRBV9 and TRBJ2-7; D is unclear. The CDR3 is 14 amino acids. The germline gives CDR1 SGDLS, CDR2 YYNGEE. The V end was cut by 0 bases, the J end by 4 bases, with 11 bases between. CDR3 residues: CASSVESSPYEQYF. The CDR3 nucleotides are TGTGCCAGCAGCGTAGAGTCAAGTCCTTACGAGCAGTACTTC.

This clone has more than one count but fewer than ten. Distinct nucleotide sequences in the sample also encode this CDR3. The V call is TRBV7-9, the J call TRBJ2-7; D is undetermined. The CDR3 runs 12 residues. Germline loops: CDR1 SEHNR, CDR2 FQNEAQ (reference sequence). V was pared by 6 bases and J by 0 bases, with 6 bases between. In DNA, the CDR3 is TGTGCCAGCAGACCTCTCTCCTACGAGCAGTACTTC. It is translated as CASRPLSYEQYF.

This clone showed up just once. In nucleotides, the CDR3 is TGTGCCACATTGGGGAGTGAAAAACTGTTTTTT. It specifies CATLGSEKLFF. V and J are TRBV6-5 and TRBJ1-4; no definite D call. The V end was cut by 10 bases, the J end by 7 bases, with 10 bases between. Germline lookup yields CDR1 MNHEY and CDR2 SVGAGI. The CDR3 has 11 amino acids.

There are a few counts of this clone. The J gene is TRBJ1-1, the V gene TRBV28, with D perhaps TRBD1 (5 bases). Germline CDR1 MDHEN, CDR2 SYDVKM. CDR3 length: 14 residues. Trimming pared 2 bases from V and 6 bases from J, leaving 13 bases between. CDR3 sequence reads: CASSLGRKGAEAFF. CDR3 bases: TGTGCCAGCAGTTTAGGACGGAAAGGGGCTGAAGCTTTCTTT.

The chain joins TRBV24-1 to TRBJ1-5; D is unresolved. Trimming took off 3 bases at V and 5 bases at J, with 7 bases between the two ends. This CDR3 is 13 amino acids long. Germline assignment: CDR1 KGHDR and CDR2 SFDVKD. The CDR3 is CATSDRGDQPQHF. The DNA for the CDR3 is TGTGCCACCAGTGATCGGGGTGATCAGCCCCAGCATTTT.

This rearrangement joins TRBV29-1 to TRBJ2-7; 9 bases line up with TRBD1. Germline CDR1 reads SQVTM; CDR2 reads ANQGSEA. V shed 3 bases and J 6 bases; nucleotides not matched to a gene: 6. This CDR3 comprises 13 residues. This CDR3 is CSVEGQGESEQYF. CDR3 DNA: TGCAGCGTTGAGGGACAGGGAGAGTCCGAGCAGTACTTC.

This rearrangement joins TRBV5-1 to TRBJ1-1; D gene ambiguous. The V end was cut by 1 base, the J end by 2 bases, with 12 bases between. CDR1 is SGHRS, CDR2 YFSETQ, per germline. The CDR3 spans 15 residues. Written as DNA, the CDR3 is TGCGCCAGCAGCTTGCCGAGCCCTCTTAACACTGAAGCTTTCTTT. Its translation is CASSLPSPLNTEAFF.

This clone was counted once. J is TRBJ1-4 and V is TRBV5-1; tentative D call: TRBD1 (6 bases). CDR3 length equals 14 residues. The V end was cut by 4 bases, the J end by 7 bases, with 14 bases between. CDR1 SGHRS and CDR2 YFSETQ come from the germline V gene. CDR3 sequence reads: CASSPQGGSEKLFF. CDR3 coding DNA: TGCGCCAGCAGCCCACAGGGTGGGAGTGAAAAACTGTTTTTT.

The chain recombines TRBV5-4 with TRBJ2-7, with D perhaps assigned TRBD1 or TRBD2 (5 bases each). CDR1 SGHNT and CDR2 YYREEE come from the germline V gene (reference sequence). V was pared by 3 bases and J by 0 bases, with 25 bases between. The CDR3 runs to 19 residues. Here the CDR3 DNA reads TGTGCCAGCAGCTCTACCTTGGCGACGGGGCCACGGAGCTCCTACGAGCAGTACTTC. Translating it yields CASSSTLATGPRSSYEQYF.

The V call is TRBV30, the J call TRBJ1-1; D ambiguous. V was pared by 5 bases and J by 0 bases, with 7 bases between. This CDR3 is 12 amino acids long. Germline CDR1 is GTSNPN and CDR2 is SVGIG (reference sequence). CDR3 nucleotides: TGTGCCTGGGAGGAGTTGAACACTGAAGCTTTCTTT. Protein sequence: CAWEELNTEAFF.

V gene TRBV9 combines with J gene TRBJ1-1; 7 bases are a match to TRBD1. The CDR3 runs to 15 residues. Trimming at V came to 3 bases and at J to 3 bases, leaving 8 bases not matched to a gene. In germline, CDR1 is SGDLS, CDR2 YYNGEE. The CDR3 DNA sequence: TGTGCCAGCAGCGCCCTTGGGGACAGCTACACTGAAGCTTTCTTT. Protein product: CASSALGDSYTEAFF.

The rearrangement joins TRBV27 to TRBJ2-2; 10 bases fit TRBD2. Looked up from germline, CDR1 is MNHEY and CDR2 is SMNVEV (reference sequence). V lost 4 bases, J lost 7 bases, and 9 bases stayed unmatched. The CDR3 extends over 16 amino acids. The CDR3 nucleotides read TGTGCCAGCAGTTCCTCTAGCGGGAGTAGTAACGGGGAGCTGTTTTTT. Its translation: CASSSSSGSSNGELFF.

V and J are TRBV18 and TRBJ1-6, with D possibly being TRBD1 (5 bases). The germline CDR1 and CDR2 sequences are KGHSH and LQKENI. Between the trimmed V and J ends, which lost 3 bases and 8 bases, there was a span of 11 bases. The CDR3 runs 14 residues. The CDR3 coding sequence is TGTGCCAGCTCACCCTCAGGGTACGATTCACCCCTCCACTTT. It is translated as CASSPSGYDSPLHF.

The chain combines TRBV28 with TRBJ1-1; D gene ambiguous. Germline V lookup: CDR1 MDHEN, CDR2 SYDVKM. The CDR3 is 15 residues long. Deletions cut 4 bases from V and 0 bases from J, with 12 bases between. CDR3 bases: TGTGCCAGCAGTTCATTCGAGGGAATGAACACTGAAGCTTTCTTT. Amino acids: CASSSFEGMNTEAFF.

The chain links TRBV19 to TRBJ2-1; 8 nucleotides match TRBD2. The CDR3 runs 18 residues. The V gene end was trimmed by 3 bases and the J gene end by 0 bases; junction bases not matched to a gene: 10. Germline CDR1 and CDR2: LNHDA and SQIVND (reference sequence). The CDR3 DNA sequence: TGTGCCAGTAGTATGTGGACTAGCCCCATTACCTCCTACAATGAGCAGTTCTTC. It specifies CASSMWTSPITSYNEQFF.

Only a few counts were recorded for this clone. The chain uses TRBV29-1 and TRBJ1-1; D unclear. CDR3 length equals 13 residues. The V end was cut by 7 bases, the J end by 1 base, with 13 bases between. CDR1 is SQVTM, CDR2 ANQGSEA, per germline. This CDR3 reads CSADGLGNTEAFF. CDR3 in DNA: TGCAGCGCAGACGGCCTGGGGAACACTGAAGCTTTCTTT.

This clone is a singleton in its sample. The V and J genes are TRBV9 and TRBJ2-3; 9 bases map to TRBD1. V gave up 4 bases and J gave up 14 bases; unmatched junction bases: 8. The CDR3 has 12 amino acids. Germline lookup yields CDR1 SGDLS and CDR2 YYNGEE. CDR3 protein: CASSPGTGFTYF. The CDR3 bases are TGTGCCAGCAGCCCCGGGACAGGGTTTACGTATTTT.

The chain is built from TRBV5-1 and TRBJ1-3; D may be TRBD1 (6 bases). The CDR3 extends over 15 amino acids. V gave up 4 bases and J gave up 2 bases, with 13 bases separating them. Germline CDR1 and CDR2: SGHRS and YFSETQ. CDR3 DNA sequence: TGCGCCAGCAGCAACAGTGACAGGCCTGGAAACACCATATATTTT. It specifies CASSNSDRPGNTIYF.

The V gene is TRBV4-1, the J gene TRBJ1-2; the D gene is possibly TRBD1 (5 bases). Trimming cost V 4 bases and J 7 bases, with 13 bases left between them. CDR3 length: 13 amino acids. Germline CDR1 and CDR2: MGHRA and YSYEKL. CDR3 sequence (DNA): TGCGCCAGCAGCCTCAGCCAGGGCAGTGGCTACACCTTC. This gives the protein CASSLSQGSGYTF.

J is TRBJ2-7 and V is TRBV28; 8 bases are a match to TRBD1. The length of the CDR3 is 16 residues. CDR1 and CDR2 from the germline V gene are MDHEN and SYDVKM. The J segment lost 0 bases and the V segment lost 6 bases, leaving 10 bases of the junction unmatched. The chain's CDR3 is CASRPYRGVSSYEQYF. Here the CDR3 DNA reads TGTGCCAGCAGACCTTACAGGGGGGTTAGCTCCTACGAGCAGTACTTC.

The genes are TRBV30 and TRBJ2-1; D uncertain. This CDR3 spans 15 amino acids. V dropped 0 bases and J dropped 3 bases, with 12 bases sitting between them. Germline V gene sequence: CDR1 GTSNPN, CDR2 SVGIG (reference sequence). CDR3 residues: CAWSVLGSSYNEQFF. The CDR3 nucleotides read TGTGCCTGGAGTGTACTGGGGTCGAGCTACAATGAGCAGTTCTTC.

This rearrangement joins TRBV2 to TRBJ1-1; 9 nucleotides agree with TRBD1. There are 15 residues in the CDR3. The germline V gene encodes CDR1 SNHLY and CDR2 FYNNEI. J lost 7 bases, V lost 5 bases, and 11 bases had no gene match. The CDR3 coding sequence is TGTGCCAGCAGTCACAGGGGGCAGATGGGTAATGAAGCTTTCTTT. As protein: CASSHRGQMGNEAFF.

This sequence joins TRBV28 and TRBJ1-2, with D possibly being TRBD1 (6 bases). This CDR3 is 13 amino acids long. Germline-derived CDR1 and CDR2 are MDHEN and SYDVKM. V was pared by 5 bases and J by 6 bases, with 13 bases between. CDR3 protein: CASSARGIDGYTF. In DNA, the CDR3 is TGTGCCAGCAGTGCCAGGGGAATCGATGGCTACACCTTC.

The rearrangement joins TRBV5-4 to TRBJ1-2; 7 bases are a match to TRBD1. The junction had 18 bases not matched to a gene; V was cut back by 3 bases and J by 7 bases. Per germline, CDR1 SGHNT and CDR2 YYREEE (reference sequence). This CDR3 region has 17 residues. The CDR3 coding sequence is TGTGCCAGCAGCTCCTTACAGGGGAATTATCCCCCTTTTGGCTACACCTTC. Protein: CASSSLQGNYPPFGYTF.

The rearrangement links TRBV6-6 to TRBJ2-2; D remains unclear. The CDR3 covers 17 residues. V lost 5 bases to trimming and J lost 0 bases, with 16 bases between them. The V gene's germline CDR1 is MNHNY and CDR2 SVGAGI (reference sequence). CDR3 amino acids: CASSRTGMIANTGELFF. The CDR3 DNA follows: TGTGCCAGCAGTCGAACTGGAATGATCGCGAACACCGGGGAGCTGTTTTTT.

The genes are TRBV7-2 and TRBJ1-4, with D possibly TRBD1 on 6 matching bases. CDR3 length: 18 amino acids. The germline V gene encodes CDR1 SGHTA and CDR2 FQGNSA. Trimming removed 5 bases at V and 0 bases at J, with 19 bases between. The CDR3 nucleotides read TGTGCCAGCAGCCCCACTTGGGGGGCTCCTGCAACTAATGAAAAACTGTTTTTT. Translation: CASSPTWGAPATNEKLFF.

The chain joins TRBV7-9 to TRBJ2-2; D call uncertain. Germline V lookup: CDR1 SEHNR, CDR2 FQNEAQ (reference sequence). Trimming pared 2 bases from V and 1 base from J, leaving 5 bases between. This CDR3 has 14 amino acids. CDR3 coding DNA: TGTGCCAGCAGCTTAAGGGAGAACACCGGGGAGCTGTTTTTT. Translated, it gives CASSLRENTGELFF.

The rearrangement uses TRBV7-2 and TRBJ2-2; TRBD1 is a possible D gene (6 bases). The germline V gene has CDR1 SGHTA and CDR2 FQGNSA. V lost 6 bases, J lost 3 bases, and 11 bases lay in between. The CDR3 covers 14 residues. In DNA, the CDR3 is TGTGCCAGCAGGAGGGGGTCAGACACCGGGGAGCTGTTTTTT. Protein product: CASRRGSDTGELFF.